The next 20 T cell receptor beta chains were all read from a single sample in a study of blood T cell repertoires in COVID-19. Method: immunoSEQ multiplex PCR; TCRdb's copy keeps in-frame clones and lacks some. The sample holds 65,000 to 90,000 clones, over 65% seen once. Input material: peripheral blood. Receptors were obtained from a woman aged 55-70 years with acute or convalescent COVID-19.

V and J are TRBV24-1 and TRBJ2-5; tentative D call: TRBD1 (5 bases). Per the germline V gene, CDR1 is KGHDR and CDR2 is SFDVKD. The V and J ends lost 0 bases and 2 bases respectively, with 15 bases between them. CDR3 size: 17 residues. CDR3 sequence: CATSDLQGAHRQETQYF. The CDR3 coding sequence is TGTGCCACCAGTGATTTGCAAGGGGCGCACAGACAAGAGACCCAGTACTTC.

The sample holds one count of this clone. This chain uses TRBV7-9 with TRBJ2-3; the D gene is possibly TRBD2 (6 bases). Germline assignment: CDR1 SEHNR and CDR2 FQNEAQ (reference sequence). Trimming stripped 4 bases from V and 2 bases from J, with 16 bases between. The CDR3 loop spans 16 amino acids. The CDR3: CASSSNPGLHTDTQYF. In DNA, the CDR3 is TGTGCCAGCAGCTCCAACCCGGGACTCCACACAGATACGCAGTATTTT.

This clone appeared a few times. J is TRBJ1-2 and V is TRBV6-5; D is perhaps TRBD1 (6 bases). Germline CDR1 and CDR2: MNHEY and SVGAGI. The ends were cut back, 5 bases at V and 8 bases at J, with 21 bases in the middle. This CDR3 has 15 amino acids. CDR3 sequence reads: CASSPQGTSAQGYTF. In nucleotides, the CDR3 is TGTGCCAGCAGTCCACAGGGAACCTCGGCGCAAGGCTACACCTTC.

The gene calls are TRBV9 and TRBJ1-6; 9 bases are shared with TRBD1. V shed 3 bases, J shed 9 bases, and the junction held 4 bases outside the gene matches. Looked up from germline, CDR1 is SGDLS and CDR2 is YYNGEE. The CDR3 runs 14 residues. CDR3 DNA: TGTGCCAGCAGCGAGGGACAGGGAATTTCACCCCTCCACTTT. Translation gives CASSEGQGISPLHF.

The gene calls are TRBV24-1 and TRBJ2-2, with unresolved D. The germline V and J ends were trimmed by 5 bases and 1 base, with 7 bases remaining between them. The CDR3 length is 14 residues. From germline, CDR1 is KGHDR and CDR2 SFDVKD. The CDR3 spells CATSAPRNTGELFF. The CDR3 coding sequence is TGTGCCACCAGTGCACCGAGGAACACCGGGGAGCTGTTTTTT.

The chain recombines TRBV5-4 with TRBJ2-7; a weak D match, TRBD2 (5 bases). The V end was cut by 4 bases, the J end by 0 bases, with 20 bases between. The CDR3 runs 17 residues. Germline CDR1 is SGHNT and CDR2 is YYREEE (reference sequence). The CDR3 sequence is CASSPAVGSSSSYEQYF. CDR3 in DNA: TGTGCCAGCAGCCCGGCCGTGGGGAGTTCGAGCTCCTACGAGCAGTACTTC.

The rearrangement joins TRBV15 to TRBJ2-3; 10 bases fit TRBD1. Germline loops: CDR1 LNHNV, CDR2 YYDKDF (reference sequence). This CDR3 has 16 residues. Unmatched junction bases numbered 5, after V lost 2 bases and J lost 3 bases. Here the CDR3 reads CATSRPDRGRTDTQYF. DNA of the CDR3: TGTGCCACCAGCAGACCTGACAGGGGGCGGACAGATACGCAGTATTTT.

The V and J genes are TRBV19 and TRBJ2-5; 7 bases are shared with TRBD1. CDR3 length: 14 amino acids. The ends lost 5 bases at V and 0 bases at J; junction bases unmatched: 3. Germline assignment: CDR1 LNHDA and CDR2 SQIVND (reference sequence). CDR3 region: CASSGGQYQETQYF. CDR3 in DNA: TGTGCCAGTAGTGGGGGACAGTACCAAGAGACCCAGTACTTC.

CDR3 amino acids: CAISDGAGVDNSPLHF. For the CDR3, the DNA is TGTGCCATCTCAGATGGGGCGGGGGTTGATAATTCACCCCTCCACTTT. V usage is TRBV7-9 and J usage is TRBJ1-6, with D tentatively TRBD1 (5 bases). Trimming stripped 10 bases from V and 5 bases from J, with 21 bases between. Per germline, CDR1 SEHNR and CDR2 FQNEAQ (reference sequence). The CDR3 is 16 amino acids.

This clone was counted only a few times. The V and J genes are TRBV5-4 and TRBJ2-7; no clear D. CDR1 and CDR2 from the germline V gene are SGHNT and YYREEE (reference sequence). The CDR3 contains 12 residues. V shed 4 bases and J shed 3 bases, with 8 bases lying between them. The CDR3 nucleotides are TGTGCCAGCAGCATCCTAGACTACGAGCAGTACTTC. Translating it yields CASSILDYEQYF.

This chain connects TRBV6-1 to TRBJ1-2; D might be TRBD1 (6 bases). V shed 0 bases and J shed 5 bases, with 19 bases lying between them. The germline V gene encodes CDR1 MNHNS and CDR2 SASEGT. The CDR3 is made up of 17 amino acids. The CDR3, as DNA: TGTGCCAGCAGTGAAGCGGGAAGGACAGCCCGGGTGTATGGCTACACCTTC. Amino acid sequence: CASSEAGRTARVYGYTF.

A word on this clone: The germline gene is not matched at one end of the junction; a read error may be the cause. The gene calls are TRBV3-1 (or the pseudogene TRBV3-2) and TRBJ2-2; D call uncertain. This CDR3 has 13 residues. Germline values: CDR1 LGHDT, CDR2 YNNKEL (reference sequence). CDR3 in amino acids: CAGSLSGTGELFF. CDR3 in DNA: TGTGCCGGCAGCCTTTCGGGTACCGGGGAGCTGTTTTTT.

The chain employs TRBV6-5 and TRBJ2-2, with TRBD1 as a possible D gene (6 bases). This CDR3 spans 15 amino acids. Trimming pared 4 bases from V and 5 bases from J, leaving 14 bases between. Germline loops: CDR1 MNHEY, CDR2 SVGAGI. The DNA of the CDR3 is TGTGCCAGCAGTTCGACCTACAGGGCGACCGGGGAGCTGTTTTTT. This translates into CASSSTYRATGELFF.

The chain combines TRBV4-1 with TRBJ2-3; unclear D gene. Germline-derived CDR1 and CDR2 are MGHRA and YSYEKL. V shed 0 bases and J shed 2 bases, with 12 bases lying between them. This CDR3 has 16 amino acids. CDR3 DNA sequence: TGCGCCAGCAGCCAAGAATACCTAATTTTCACAGATACGCAGTATTTT. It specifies CASSQEYLIFTDTQYF.

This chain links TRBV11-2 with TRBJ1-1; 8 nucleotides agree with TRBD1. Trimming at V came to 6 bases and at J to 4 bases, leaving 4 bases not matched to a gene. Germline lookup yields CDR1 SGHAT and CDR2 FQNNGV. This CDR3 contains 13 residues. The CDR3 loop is CASRTGGGTEAFF. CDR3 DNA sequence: TGTGCCAGCAGAACAGGGGGTGGCACTGAAGCTTTCTTT.

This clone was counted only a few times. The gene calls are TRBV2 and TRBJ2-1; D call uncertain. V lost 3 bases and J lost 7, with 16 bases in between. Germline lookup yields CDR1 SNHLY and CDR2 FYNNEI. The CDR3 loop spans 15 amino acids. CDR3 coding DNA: TGTGCCAGCAGTGAGGAGTCTTCCCATGCTAATGAGCAGTTCTTC. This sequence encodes CASSEESSHANEQFF. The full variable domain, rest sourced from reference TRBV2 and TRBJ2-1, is EPEVTQTPSHQVTQMGQEVILRCVPISNHLYFYWYRQILGQKVEFLVSFYNNEISEKSEIFDDQFSVERPDGSNFTLKIRSTKLEDSAMYFCASSEESSHANEQFFGPGTRLTVL.

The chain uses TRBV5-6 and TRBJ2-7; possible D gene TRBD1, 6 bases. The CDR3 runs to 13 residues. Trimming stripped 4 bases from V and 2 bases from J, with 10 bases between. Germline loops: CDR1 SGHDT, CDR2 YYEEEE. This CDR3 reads CASSRGTTYEQYF. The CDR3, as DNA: TGTGCCAGCAGCCGAGGGACAACCTACGAGCAGTACTTC.

In DNA form, the CDR3 reads TGTGCCAGCAGTAAGGACAGATCTTATGGCTACACCTTC. Translated, it gives CASSKDRSYGYTF. The chain is built from TRBV12-3 or TRBV12-4 and TRBJ1-2; TRBD1 might be the D (6 bases). The V end lost 5 bases, the J end lost 5 bases, and 12 bases lay between the germline ends. This CDR3 has 13 residues.

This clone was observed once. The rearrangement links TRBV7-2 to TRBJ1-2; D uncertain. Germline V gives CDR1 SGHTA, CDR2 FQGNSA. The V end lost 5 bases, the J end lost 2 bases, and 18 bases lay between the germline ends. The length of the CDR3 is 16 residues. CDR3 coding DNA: TGTGCCAGCAGCCCCTCTTTAGGTGGGAGGAACTATGGCTACACCTTC. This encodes CASSPSLGGRNYGYTF.

The CDR3 sequence is CASSSWSRWNTEAFF. The CDR3 bases are TGTGCCAGCAGCTCTTGGAGTCGGTGGAACACTGAAGCTTTCTTT. The chain is built from TRBV3-1 (or the pseudogene TRBV3-2) and TRBJ1-1; D unresolved. This CDR3 region has 15 residues. Per germline, CDR1 LGHDT and CDR2 YNNKEL (reference sequence). Between the trimmed V and J ends, which lost 5 bases and 1 base, there was a span of 14 bases.